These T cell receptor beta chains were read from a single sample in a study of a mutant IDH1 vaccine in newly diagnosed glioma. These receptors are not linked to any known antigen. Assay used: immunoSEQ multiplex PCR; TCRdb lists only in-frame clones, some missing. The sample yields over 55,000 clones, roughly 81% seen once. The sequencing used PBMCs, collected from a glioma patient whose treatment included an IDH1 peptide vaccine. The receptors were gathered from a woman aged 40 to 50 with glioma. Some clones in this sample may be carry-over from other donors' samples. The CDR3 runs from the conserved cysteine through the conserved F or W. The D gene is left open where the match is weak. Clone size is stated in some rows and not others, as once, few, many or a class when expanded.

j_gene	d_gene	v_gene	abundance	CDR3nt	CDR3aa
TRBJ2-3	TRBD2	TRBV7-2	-	TGTGCCAGCAGCTCCATGACTAGCTGGGGCACAGATACGCAGTATTTT	CASSSMTSWGTDTQYF
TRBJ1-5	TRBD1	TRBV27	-	TGTGCCAGCCGCATGGGACAGGGGGACAATCAGCCCCAGCATTTT	CASRMGQGDNQPQHF
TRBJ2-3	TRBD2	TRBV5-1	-	TGCGCCAGCAGCTTTGCAGCGGGGGGAGATACGCAGTATTTT	CASSFAAGGDTQYF
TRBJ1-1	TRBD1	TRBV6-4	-	TGTGCCAGCAGTTACCCCCGGACAGGGACGAACACTGAAGCTTTCTTT	CASSYPRTGTNTEAFF
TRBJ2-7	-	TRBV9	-	TGTGCCAGCAGCCCTGTGTCGGGGTCCCCCTACGAGCAGTACTTC	CASSPVSGSPYEQYF
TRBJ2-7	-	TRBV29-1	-	TGCAGCGTCTCCCTTGGTGTTTACGAGCAGTACTTC	CSVSLGVYEQYF
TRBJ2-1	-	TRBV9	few	TGTGCCAGCAGCGTAGCGGAGCGGCCCTACAATGAGCAGTTCTTC	CASSVAERPYNEQFF
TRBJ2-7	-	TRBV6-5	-	TGTGCCAGCAGTTACTCCGACTCAGGCGGCCACGAGCAGTACTTC	CASSYSDSGGHEQYF
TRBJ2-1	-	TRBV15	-	TGTGCCACCAGCACGGTTTCCTACAATGAGCAGTTCTTC	CATSTVSYNEQFF
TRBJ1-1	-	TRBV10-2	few	TGCGCCAGCAGTGAAGGGAACACTGAAGCTTTCTTT	CASSEGNTEAFF
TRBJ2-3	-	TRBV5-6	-	TGTGCCAGCAGCTTAAGGGCGAATACGCAGTATTTT	CASSLRANTQYF
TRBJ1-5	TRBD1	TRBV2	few	TGTGCCAGCAGTCCCGACGTACAGGGGCAACAGCCCCAGCATTTT	CASSPDVQGQQPQHF
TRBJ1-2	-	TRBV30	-	TGTGCCTGGATTCCGCAAGGCTATGGCTACACCTTC	CAWIPQGYGYTF
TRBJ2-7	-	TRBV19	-	TGTGCCAGTAGCCCAGGAGGCGGTTTCGAGCAGTACTTC	CASSPGGGFEQYF
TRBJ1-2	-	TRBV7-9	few	TGTGCCAGCAGCTTCTTTGTGGGTGGCGGCTACACCTTC	CASSFFVGGGYTF
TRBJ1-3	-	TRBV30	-	TGTGCCTGGAGTTCGGGGAACGGAAACACCATATATTTT	CAWSSGNGNTIYF
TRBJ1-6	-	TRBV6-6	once	TGTGCCAGCAGTTACTCGCAGAGCTCCTATAATTCACCCCTCCACTTT	CASSYSQSSYNSPLHF
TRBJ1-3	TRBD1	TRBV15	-	TGTGCCACCAGCAGAGATAGGGGGACAGCAACCTCTGGAAACACCATATATTTT	CATSRDRGTATSGNTIYF
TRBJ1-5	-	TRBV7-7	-	TGTGCTAGCAGCCCACACTGGAGTCAGCCCCAGCATTTT	CASSPHWSQPQHF
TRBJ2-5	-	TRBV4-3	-	TGCGCCAGCAGCCAAGATGCACTCTCCGAGACCCAGTACTTC	CASSQDALSETQYF
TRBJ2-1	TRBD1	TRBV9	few	TGTGCCAGCAGCGTAAACGGCAGGGGGAATGAGCAGTTCTTC	CASSVNGRGNEQFF
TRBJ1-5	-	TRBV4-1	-	TGCGCCAGCAGCCCTGGACAGACTAATCAGCCCCAGCATTTT	CASSPGQTNQPQHF
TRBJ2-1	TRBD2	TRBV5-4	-	TGTGCCAGCAGCTCGACATTAGCGGGGAACTCCTACAATGAGCAGTTCTTC	CASSSTLAGNSYNEQFF
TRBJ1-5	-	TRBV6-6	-	TGTGCCAGCAGTCAAAGGGTCCTGGGCTTCAATCAGCCCCAGCATTTT	CASSQRVLGFNQPQHF
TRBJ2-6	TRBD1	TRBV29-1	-	TGCAGCGTCCCGGGACAGGTCTCTGGGGCCAACGTCCTGACTTTC	CSVPGQVSGANVLTF
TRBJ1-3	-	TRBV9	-	TGTGCCAGCGGGGGTGGACCTCGGACGGCTGTCTCTGGAAACACCATATATTTT	CASGGGPRTAVSGNTIYF
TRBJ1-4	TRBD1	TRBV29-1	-	TGCAGCGTCTCCTTAAGTGACAGGGGTGAAAAACTGTTTTTT	CSVSLSDRGEKLFF
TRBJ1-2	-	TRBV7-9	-	TGTGCCAGCAGCTACGGTGGGGGGGCTAACGACTATGGCTACACCTTC	CASSYGGGANDYGYTF
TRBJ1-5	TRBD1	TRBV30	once	TGTGCCTGGAGTCCTCCTAGGTTCAGGGGGCCGGTGGGCAATCAGCCCCAGCATTTT	CAWSPPRFRGPVGNQPQHF
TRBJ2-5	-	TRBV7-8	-	TGTGCCAGCAGCTGGGAATTTGACACCCTCCTGAGTACCCAGTACTTC	CASSWEFDTLLSTQYF
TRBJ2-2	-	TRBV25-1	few	TGTGCCAGCAGTGAATTAGGGCTAGGGGACGCCGGGGAGCTGTTTTTT	CASSELGLGDAGELFF
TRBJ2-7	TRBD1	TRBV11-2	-	TGTGCCAGCAGCTTAGGTGGGACAGGGAGTCTTACCCACGAGCAGTACTTC	CASSLGGTGSLTHEQYF
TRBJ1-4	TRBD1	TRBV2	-	TGTGCCAGCAGTGAAGGGTCAGGGGGCAGGGAAAAACTGTTTTTT	CASSEGSGGREKLFF
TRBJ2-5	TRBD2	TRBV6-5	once	TGTGCCAGCAGTTACCGGGGGGGCCGGGAGACCCAGTACTTC	CASSYRGGRETQYF
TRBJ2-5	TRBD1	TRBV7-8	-	TGTGCCAGCAGCTTAGGGGACAGGCTACAAGAGACCCAGTACTTC	CASSLGDRLQETQYF
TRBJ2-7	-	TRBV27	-	TGTGCCAGCAGTTTAGGCACAGGTGCAAGCTCCTACGAGCAGTACTTC	CASSLGTGASSYEQYF
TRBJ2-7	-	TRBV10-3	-	TGTGCCATCAGTGAGGGGCCAGGGTCGGTATACGAGCAGTACTTC	CAISEGPGSVYEQYF
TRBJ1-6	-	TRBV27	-	TGTGCCAGCAGGGAGACCCGGCGTGAGTCACCCCTCCACTTT	CASRETRRESPLHF
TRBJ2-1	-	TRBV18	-	TGTGCCAGCTCACCTCCCGGTGGCAATGAGCAGTTCTTC	CASSPPGGNEQFF
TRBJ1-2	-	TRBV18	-	TGTGCCAGCTCACCATTCCCCGGGGAGGAAGAGCTTTCTTATGGCTACACCTTC	CASSPFPGEEELSYGYTF
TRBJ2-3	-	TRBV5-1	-	TGCGCCAGCAGCTCGGATCCTGGGGGACAAGGTACGCAGTATTTT	CASSSDPGGQGTQYF
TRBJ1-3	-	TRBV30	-	TGTGCCTATGAAGGAACCTCTGGAAACACCATATATTTT	CAYEGTSGNTIYF
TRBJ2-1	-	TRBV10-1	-	TGCGCCAGCAGTGAGTATGGGAATGAGCAGTTCTTC	CASSEYGNEQFF
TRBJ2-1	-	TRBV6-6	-	TGTGCCAGCAGTTACGCCGGCGGATACAATGAGCAGTTCTTC	CASSYAGGYNEQFF
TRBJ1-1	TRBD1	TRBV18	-	TGTGCCAGCTCCCCATGGGACAGCGAAGCTTTCTTT	CASSPWDSEAFF
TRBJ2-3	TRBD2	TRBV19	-	TGTGCCAGTAAGGGGGTAGCGGGGGTTTACACAGATACGCAGTATTTT	CASKGVAGVYTDTQYF
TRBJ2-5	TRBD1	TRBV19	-	TGTGCCAGTAGCTCAGGGGGCAGGGAGACCCAGTACTTC	CASSSGGRETQYF
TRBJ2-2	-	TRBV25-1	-	TGTGCCAGCAGTGAATGGGACAACACCGGGGAGCTGTTTTTT	CASSEWDNTGELFF
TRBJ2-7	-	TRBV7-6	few	TGTGCCAGCAGCTTAGAGGGGTCACATAGCTCCTACGAGCAGTACTTC	CASSLEGSHSSYEQYF
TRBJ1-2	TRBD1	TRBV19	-	TGTGCCAGTAGTTCGGGACAGGGGGCCTATGGCTACACCTTC	CASSSGQGAYGYTF